These T cell receptor beta chains were read from a single sample in a study of blood T cell repertoires in COVID-19. Only in-frame clones appear in the TCRdb table, and some are missing; sequencing was by immunoSEQ multiplex PCR. There are some 320,000 clones in the sample; more than 70% occur only once, and less than 6% lies in the top ten. The sequencing input was PBMCs or T cells enriched from blood (not recorded which). The receptor set was obtained from a woman aged 25 to 45 who had recovered from COVID-19. Each CDR3 is given without its conserved first and last residue. Rows may omit the clone size; those that give it use once, few, many or a size class.

abundance,v_gene,CDR3aa
NA,TRBV30,AWSVTLGYGYT
NA,TRBV4-1,ASSPRTGPQDTEAF
NA,TRBV28,ASTFISNQPQH
once,TRBV28,ASSLVRARDNEQF
NA,TRBV5-1,ASSLGGTAAFH
NA,TRBV2,ASEGRVIAGELF
NA,TRBV5-1,ASSWGMSSGGYNEQF
NA,TRBV5-1,ASSWLTGEGTEAF
NA,TRBV2,ASSADRDYGYT
NA,TRBV7-6,ASRGRGPEAF
NA,TRBV14,ASSLSTGGYSPLH
NA,TRBV27,ASADHRDGSPLH
NA,TRBV29-1,SVEVETTGTVYGYT
NA,TRBV12-5,ASGLDSQNIQY
NA,TRBV5-5,ASSAGLAGATDTQY
few,TRBV9,ASSAHTGPDYGYT
NA,TRBV7-3,ASSLSPTSATDTQY
NA,TRBV25-1,ASSGDGTPNYGYT
NA,TRBV6-5,ASSPPGGRDYGYT
NA,TRBV28,ASRGQGEQPQH
few,TRBV5-6,ASSFTRGREQY
NA,TRBV19,ASSPQGRRREQY
few,TRBV7-6,ASSLALGQYGYT
NA,TRBV18,ASSPSTNNEQF